This T cell receptor (beta chain) was documented in a study of blood T cell repertoires in COVID-19. CDR1 is GTSNPN and CDR2 is SVGIG in the germline V gene (reference sequence). The trim removed 1 base at V and 2 bases at J, leaving 1 base unmatched. This CDR3 comprises 14 residues. TCRdb keeps only in-frame clones here, not all; method: immunoSEQ multiplex PCR. The table has around 100,000 clones, over 70% seen once. Sequenced material: peripheral blood. This clonotype was obtained from an older woman with acute or convalescent COVID-19. The chain uses TRBV30 and TRBJ2-1; TRBD2 matches at 8 bases. CDR3: CAWSEGLAYNEQFF. CDR3 coding DNA: TGTGCCTGGAGTGAGGGACTAGCCTACAATGAGCAGTTCTTC.